This TCR beta chain emerged from a study of T cells in localized non-small cell lung cancer. The study, taken as a whole, reports: T cell clonality was highest in uninvolved adjacent lung, above tumor.

Details on this clone: The antigen remains unidentified.

The CDR3 runs to 14 residues. Trimming pared 3 bases from V and 2 bases from J, leaving 9 bases between. The germline V gene has CDR1 MRHNA and CDR2 SNTAGT. Sequencing was performed with immunoSEQ multiplex PCR; in TCRdb, only in-frame clones are kept and a portion is missing. The sample lists about 82,000 clones; around 80% were seen once. This clonotype was sampled from a man between 35 and 75 years old with stage II squamous cell lung carcinoma. The chain links TRBV6-4 to TRBJ2-3; D is undetermined. The specimen comprised PBMCs, sampled before any cancer treatment. The CDR3 is CASSERSFTDTQYF. DNA of the CDR3: TGTGCCAGCAGTGAAAGATCCTTCACAGATACGCAGTATTTT.